This entry concerns a single TCR beta chain. Its matching antigen is unknown. This entry belongs to a study of T cells expressing NK-cell markers. Whole-study context: Obtained from sorted CD3+CD56+NKG2C+, CD3+CD56+NKG2C- and CD3+CD56-NKG2C+ T cells were the TCR beta repertoires. Sequencing covered eight donors, seven HCMV-seropositive and one seronegative. General study results and limits: Questions lingered over whether expanded NKG2C+ T cell clones were HCMV-specific.

Production of TCR beta cDNA relied on 5'RACE template switching with UMIs. TCRdb reprocessed the 5' RACE reads, keeping one entry per CDR3 protein, no DNA. The sample totals under 600,000 distinct CDR3 sequences. The germline V gene has CDR1 MNHEY and CDR2 SMNVEV (reference sequence). The CDR3 is 13 amino acids. The sequence was collected from a woman aged 50 to 60 in good health. This chain uses TRBV27 with TRBJ1-5. Sequences were obtained from blood T cells: a sorted CD56 or NKG2C T cell subset, CD4+ or CD8+ T cells, or bulk PBMC T cells (not recorded which). This chain's CDR3 is CASSRWGDQPQHF.